This T cell receptor (beta chain) was recovered during a study of cytomegalovirus exposure and HLA in healthy donors. General study results and limits: Most TCR sequences showed up rarely, but some public TCRs showed up in many donors. It was reportedly the case that the classifier diagnosed cytomegalovirus status with high specificity and sensitivity. Across donors, presence/absence analyses took sequencing depth to be roughly uniform.

Of note for this clone: Its target is unknown.

CDR1 and CDR2 (germline): SGHNT, YYREEE (reference sequence). The V gene end was trimmed by 1 base and the J gene end by 6 bases; junction bases not matched to a gene: 7. This CDR3 contains 15 residues. PCR primers comprised 60 Vbeta and 13 Jbeta primers. Under the authors' procedure: In a later analysis, of tens of millions of unique beta chains, 9 million to 11 million appeared in at least two donors. Repertoires were generated with immunoSEQ multiplex PCR, while TCRdb's copy carries only in-frame clones and drops some. The V and J calls and clone size come from that table; D and trimming were worked out from the DNA. This sample has about 140,000 clones; 60% to 80% occur once, and the top ten carry 2% to 2.5%.

The chain combines TRBV5-4 with TRBJ1-1; 9 positions match TRBD1. The clonotype originates from a man aged 25 to 40 in good health and CMV-seronegative. What was sequenced was PBMCs. The DNA of the CDR3 is TGTGCCAGCAGCTTGAAGACAGGGGGAACGGCTGAAGCTTTCTTT. Translation: CASSLKTGGTAEAFF.